Shown below are 8 T cell receptor beta chains from a single sample sequenced in a study of T cell clonality in common variable immunodeficiency. Overall study results and limits: Reportedly, TCR beta sequences from common variable immunodeficiency showed fewer deletions and N-nucleotide insertions.

This table comes from immunoSEQ multiplex PCR, and its TCRdb copy is limited to in-frame clones, with some not included. Observed in the sample are 15,000 to 20,000 clones, none of them singletons. The antigens for these receptors are not known. Material for sequencing was peripheral blood mononuclear cells. The receptor source for this set is a human donor with common variable immunodeficiency.

With regard to this clone: Read data end 3 residues before the CDR3 end; the end is taken from the germline J gene. The gene calls are TRBV6-2 or TRBV6-3 and TRBJ2-7, with 8 bases that match TRBD2. V dropped 4 bases and J dropped 5; count of bases not matched to a gene: 10. Germline V gene sequence: CDR1 MNHEY, CDR2 SVGEGT. CDR3 length equals 15 residues. Incomplete CDR3 DNA: TGTGCCAGCAGTTCGAGAGGAGCGGGAGTAGACGAG. As protein: CASSSRGAGVDE. The whole CDR3 sequence reads CASSSRGAGVDEQYF.

This clone was observed at least ten times. The read ends 3 residues before the CDR3 terminus; that terminus is restored from the germline J gene. J is TRBJ1-2 and V is TRBV29-1; TRBD1 matches at 11 bases. Trimming at V came to 4 bases and at J to 4 bases, leaving 2 bases not matched to a gene. Looked up from germline, CDR1 is SQVTM and CDR2 is ANQGSEA. This CDR3 has 13 residues. The sequenced part of the CDR3 DNA is TGCAGCGTTGGTGGACAGGGGGCCTATGGC. Residues: CSVGGQGAYG. From start to end, the CDR3 is CSVGGQGAYGYTF.

In the case of this clone: Coverage ceases 3 residues before the CDR3 finishes, and the germline J gene fills in the end. V usage is TRBV5-1 and J usage is TRBJ1-1; 8 bases fit TRBD1. V dropped 3 bases and J dropped 6; count of bases not matched to a gene: 7. The germline gives CDR1 SGHRS, CDR2 YFSETQ. The CDR3 contains 14 residues. The part of the CDR3 DNA that was read is TGCGCCAGCAGCTCCGGGCAGGGGGCTGCTGAA. It encodes CASSSGQGAAE. The full CDR3 reads CASSSGQGAAEAFF. The full variable domain, its missing parts supplied by reference TRBV5-1 and TRBJ1-1, is KAGVTQTPRYLIKTRGQQVTLSCSPISGHRSVSWYQQTPGQGLQFLFEYFSETQRNKGNFPGRFSGRQFSNSRSEMNVSTLELGDSALYLCASSSGQGAAEAFFGQGTRLTVV.

The table lists this clone with a few counts. The CDR3 end is not reached by the read, which stops 3 residues before it; the germline J gene fills it in. V and J are TRBV7-3 and TRBJ2-3; 10 bases fit TRBD1. The CDR3 is 15 residues long. The junction had 8 bases not matched to a gene; V was cut back by 6 bases and J by 5 bases. CDR1 is SGHTA, CDR2 FQGTGA, per germline. CDR3 loop: CASRSGQGPIDTQYF. CDR3 DNA (partial): TGTGCCAGCAGATCGGGACAGGGGCCGATAGATACG.

This clone is medium-sized (0.01 to 0.1%). Read data end 3 residues before the CDR3 end; the end is taken from the germline J gene. The chain employs TRBV9 and TRBJ2-3; 8 bases line up with TRBD2. The V gene's germline CDR1 is SGDLS and CDR2 YYNGEE. The CDR3 sequence is 16 residues long. The trim removed 0 bases at V and 2 bases at J, leaving 5 bases unmatched. This CDR3 is CASSVDAGGLTDTQYF. The CDR3 bases that were read are TGTGCCAGCAGCGTAGATGCGGGGGGCCTCACAGATACG. The entire variable domain, with the rest obtained from reference TRBV9 and TRBJ2-3, is as follows: DSGVTQTPKHLITATGQRVTLRCSPRSGDLSVYWYQQSLDQGLQFLIQYYNGEERAKGNILERFSAQQFPDLHSELNLSSLELGDSALYFCASSVDAGGLTDTQYFGPGTRLTVL.

This clone was counted at least ten times. The CDR3 extends 3 residues past the end of the read, so its final part is completed from the germline J gene. This chain links TRBV30 with TRBJ2-1, with 11 positions matching TRBD2. The CDR3 has 20 residues. Per the germline V gene, CDR1 is GTSNPN and CDR2 is SVGIG (reference sequence). V gave up 4 bases and J gave up 0 bases; unmatched junction bases: 17. Incomplete CDR3 DNA: TGTGCCTGGACCTCGCCCCTATTAGCGGGGGGGAGTTTCTCCTACAATGAG. It translates to CAWTSPLLAGGSFSYNE. The full CDR3 is CAWTSPLLAGGSFSYNEQFF.

In this sample, this clone turned up a few times. The DNA ends 3 residues before the CDR3 does, and the rest of the CDR3 is filled in from the germline J gene. The chain joins TRBV6-2 or TRBV6-3 to TRBJ2-5; 7 positions match TRBD1. Per germline, CDR1 MNHEY and CDR2 SVGEGT. V trimming: 0 bases; J trimming: 2 bases; junction bases outside the gene matches: 3. This CDR3 spans 15 amino acids. CDR3 bases read: TGTGCCAGCAGTTACTCGTCGGGACAGCAAGAGACC. Encoded protein: CASSYSSGQQET. The full CDR3 protein reads CASSYSSGQQETQYF.

With respect to this clone: The sequenced fragment ends 3 residues before the CDR3 boundary, so the rest is inferred from the germline J gene. The chain combines TRBV6-4 with TRBJ2-7; 9 bases align to TRBD1. From germline, CDR1 is MRHNA and CDR2 SNTAGT. The length of the CDR3 is 16 residues. Germline trimming cut 2 bases from V and 0 bases from J; bases unmatched to any gene: 5. The chain's CDR3 is CASSDEDRGGSYEQYF. The sequenced CDR3 bases are TGTGCCAGCAGTGACGAGGACAGGGGAGGCTCCTACGAG.